One sample yielded the 25 T cell receptor beta chains listed below, sequenced in a study of cytomegalovirus exposure and HLA in healthy donors. PCR was performed using 60 Vbeta and 13 Jbeta primers. TCRdb's copy holds only in-frame clones and misses some; the assay was immunoSEQ multiplex PCR. The table includes roughly 120,000 clones, roughly 15% detected once. Sequenced sample: PBMCs. The receptors were gathered from a woman aged 18-29 years in good health and CMV-seronegative.

V usage is TRBV7-2 and J usage is TRBJ1-1; D may be TRBD1 (6 bases). Trimming removed 5 bases from V and 2 bases from J, with 15 bases in between. Per germline, CDR1 SGHTA and CDR2 FQGNSA. This CDR3 spans 15 amino acids. CDR3 nucleotide sequence: TGTGCCAGCAGCCCACAGACAGGCCAAAACACTGAAGCTTTCTTT. Protein: CASSPQTGQNTEAFF.

This sequence joins TRBV5-1 and TRBJ2-4; D is possibly TRBD1 (6 bases). Trimming removed 0 bases at V and 12 bases at J, with 13 bases between. The CDR3 is made up of 13 amino acids. Germline loops: CDR1 SGHRS, CDR2 YFSETQ. The CDR3 sequence is CASSLEDSGAQYF. The CDR3 nucleotides are TGCGCCAGCAGCTTGGAGGACAGTGGGGCTCAGTACTTC. Combining the CDR3 with reference TRBV5-1 and TRBJ2-4 gives the whole variable domain KAGVTQTPRYLIKTRGQQVTLSCSPISGHRSVSWYQQTPGQGLQFLFEYFSETQRNKGNFPGRFSGRQFSNSRSEMNVSTLELGDSALYLCASSLEDSGAQYFGAGTRLSVL.

V is TRBV7-6 and J is TRBJ2-2, with D tentatively TRBD2 (6 bases). The CDR3 length is 15 residues. Germline values: CDR1 SGHVS, CDR2 FNYEAQ. V was pared by 5 bases and J by 1 base, with 11 bases between. In DNA, the CDR3 is TGTGCCAGCAGCCCGGGACTGGGGAACACCGGGGAGCTGTTTTTT. It translates to CASSPGLGNTGELFF.

This clone was seen more than once but under ten times. The rearrangement links TRBV27 to TRBJ1-2, with 7 bases lining up with TRBD1. V lost 6 bases, J lost 6 bases, and 4 bases stayed unmatched. CDR3 length equals 12 residues. CDR1 MNHEY and CDR2 SMNVEV come from the germline V gene (reference sequence). CDR3 region: CASSADRDGYTF. CDR3 DNA sequence: TGTGCCAGCAGCGCCGACAGGGATGGCTACACCTTC.

The table lists this clone with a few counts. This sequence joins TRBV7-3 and TRBJ1-1; tentative D call: TRBD1 (6 bases). There are 15 residues in the CDR3. Trimming took off 5 bases at V and 1 base at J, with 14 bases between the two ends. Germline V gene sequence: CDR1 SGHTA, CDR2 FQGTGA. The CDR3 sequence: CASSLTQGPNTEAFF. The CDR3 DNA is TGTGCCAGCAGCCTCACTCAGGGGCCGAACACTGAAGCTTTCTTT.

This clone has only a few counts. The rearrangement links TRBV18 to TRBJ1-3; TRBD1 might be the D (6 bases). Germline V gene data show CDR1 as KGHSH and CDR2 as LQKENI. The length of the CDR3 is 14 residues. Trimming cost V 6 bases and J 4 bases, with 13 bases left between them. CDR3 bases: TGTGCCAGCTCCCAGGACAGACGCGGAAACACCATATATTTT. This gives the protein CASSQDRRGNTIYF.

This clone was seen a few times. This sequence joins TRBV10-2 and TRBJ1-2; 10 bases are shared with TRBD1. Germline trimming cut 5 bases from V and 8 bases from J; bases unmatched to any gene: 8. The germline V gene encodes CDR1 WSHSY and CDR2 SAAADI. The CDR3 sequence is 14 residues long. The CDR3 sequence is CASSPGTGVGGYTF. The CDR3 nucleotides read TGCGCCAGCAGTCCCGGGACAGGGGTAGGGGGCTACACCTTC.

This clone was found a few times. The chain links TRBV7-2 to TRBJ2-7; 9 bases are shared with TRBD1. Germline V lookup: CDR1 SGHTA, CDR2 FQGNSA. The CDR3 totals 16 residues. V gave up 0 bases and J gave up 2 bases; unmatched junction bases: 5. The CDR3 DNA reads as TGTGCCAGCAGCTTAGCACCGGGACAGGGTGCCTACGAGCAGTACTTC. Protein: CASSLAPGQGAYEQYF.

There are a few counts of this clone. The chain joins TRBV30 to TRBJ1-2, with 7 bases lining up with TRBD1. The V gene end was trimmed by 5 bases and the J gene end by 0 bases; junction bases not matched to a gene: 3. CDR3 length: 13 residues. Germline V lookup: CDR1 GTSNPN, CDR2 SVGIG (reference sequence). The CDR3 loop reads CAWWDRTNYGYTF. DNA of the CDR3: TGTGCCTGGTGGGACAGAACTAACTATGGCTACACCTTC.

In its sample, this clone was seen a few times. The rearrangement uses TRBV6-1 and TRBJ2-3; D is unclear. The V gene lost 8 bases and the J gene lost 8 bases, with 11 bases spanning the gap. This CDR3 contains 11 residues. Germline V gene sequence: CDR1 MNHNS, CDR2 SASEGT. The CDR3 sequence is CASFSRPTQYF. The DNA for the CDR3 is TGTGCCAGCTTCTCCCGTCCTACGCAGTATTTT.

This clone was seen more than once but under ten times. V and J are TRBV28 and TRBJ1-5, with D perhaps matching TRBD1 (5 bases). In germline, CDR1 is MDHEN, CDR2 SYDVKM. Trimming cost V 5 bases and J 5 bases, with 16 bases left between them. The CDR3 has 15 amino acids. The CDR3 DNA sequence: TGTGCCAGCAGTCCACGGGAGGGGAAAGATCAGCCCCAGCATTTT. It translates to CASSPREGKDQPQHF.

This clone was seen more than once but under ten times. The rearrangement joins TRBV6-5 to TRBJ1-1; 9 bases fit TRBD1. Losses at the gene ends were 5 bases for V and 1 base for J; bases not matched to a gene: 5. Germline CDR1 MNHEY, CDR2 SVGAGI. The CDR3 sequence is 15 residues long. CDR3 sequence reads: CASSGRQGGNTEAFF. CDR3 DNA sequence: TGTGCCAGCAGTGGCCGACAGGGGGGGAACACTGAAGCTTTCTTT.

The chain has TRBV11-2 and TRBJ2-3; maybe TRBD2 (5 bases). The CDR3 runs to 18 residues. V was cut by 1 base and J by 1 base, with 18 bases left in between. Germline V gene data show CDR1 as SGHAT and CDR2 as FQNNGV. CDR3: CASSLATNQWVRTDTQYF. CDR3 nucleotides: TGTGCCAGCAGCTTAGCGACTAACCAATGGGTGCGCACAGATACGCAGTATTTT.

This clone appeared a few times. The CDR3 here is CASSLLAGRYEQYF. The CDR3 DNA reads as TGTGCCAGCAGCTTACTTGCGGGAAGGTACGAGCAGTACTTC. V gene TRBV11-2 combines with J gene TRBJ2-7, with D possibly TRBD2 on 6 matching bases. V was pared by 2 bases and J by 4 bases, with 12 bases between. CDR3 length: 14 residues. Looked up from germline, CDR1 is SGHAT and CDR2 is FQNNGV.

This clone was seen more than once but under ten times. The V and J genes are TRBV5-8 and TRBJ1-5; 9 positions agree with TRBD1. CDR1 and CDR2 from the germline V gene are SGHTS and YDEGEE. V was clipped by 0 bases and J by 7 bases; unmatched bases: 8. CDR3 size: 16 residues. The CDR3 is CASSLGENRGRQPQHF. The CDR3 nucleotides read TGTGCCAGCAGCTTGGGGGAGAACAGGGGGCGACAGCCCCAGCATTTT.

This clone occurred a few times. This rearrangement joins TRBV15 to TRBJ1-4; D gene uncertain. The V gene's germline CDR1 is LNHNV and CDR2 YYDKDF (reference sequence). V lost 1 base, J lost 13 bases, and 13 bases lay in between. This CDR3 contains 13 residues. The CDR3: CATSRVGKRGLFF. The CDR3 DNA is TGTGCCACCAGCAGAGTGGGCAAACGGGGACTGTTTTTT.

V is TRBV27 and J is TRBJ2-2, with 7 bases fitting TRBD2. V shed 9 bases and J 7 bases; nucleotides not matched to a gene: 8. Germline V gene lookup returns CDR1 MNHEY and CDR2 SMNVEV (reference sequence). This CDR3 has 13 amino acids. This CDR3 reads CARGGRSGGELFF. The CDR3 DNA sequence: TGTGCCAGGGGCGGGAGATCGGGCGGGGAGCTGTTTTTT.

The chain joins TRBV25-1 to TRBJ2-7, with 8 bases matching TRBD1. V shed 4 bases and J 5 bases; nucleotides not matched to a gene: 7. The CDR3 is 14 amino acids. Germline CDR1 and CDR2: MGHDK and SYGVNS. CDR3 in amino acids: CASSGDRQSDEQYF. CDR3 DNA sequence: TGTGCCAGCAGTGGGGACAGGCAATCAGACGAGCAGTACTTC.

This clone was counted a few times. The chain couples TRBV29-1 to TRBJ2-2, with 7 bases fitting TRBD2. The ends lost 3 bases at V and 6 bases at J; junction bases unmatched: 1. Germline values: CDR1 SQVTM, CDR2 ANQGSEA. The CDR3 length is 12 residues. DNA of the CDR3: TGCAGCGTTGACCGGGGGGCCGGGGAGCTGTTTTTT. Translated, it gives CSVDRGAGELFF.

This clone was detected only a few times. J is TRBJ2-7 and V is TRBV21-1; the table gives TRBD2 as D, unverified against the DNA. TRBV21-1 is labeled a pseudogene. The CDR3 consists of 12 residues. The CDR3 DNA reads TGTGCCAGCCCTCGGGGGGCCTACGAGCAGTACTTC. This translates into CASPRGAYEQYF.

This clone has a handful of counts. In the same sample, other DNA sequences code for this CDR3. The chain joins TRBV14 to TRBJ2-4; D perhaps matches TRBD1 (6 bases). The ends were cut back, 3 bases at V and 0 bases at J, with 12 bases in the middle. Germline CDR1 SGHDN, CDR2 FVKESK. CDR3 length equals 16 residues. Here the CDR3 reads CASSQTTGRAKNIQYF. The CDR3 DNA follows: TGTGCCAGCAGCCAGACGACAGGAAGAGCCAAAAACATTCAGTACTTC.

The sample holds a few counts of this clone. The rearrangement links TRBV6-1 to TRBJ1-2; 7 bases agree with TRBD1. From germline, CDR1 is MNHNS and CDR2 SASEGT. V was clipped by 4 bases and J by 8 bases; unmatched bases: 13. The CDR3 totals 15 residues. The CDR3 sequence is CASSASREGAQGYTF. The CDR3 nucleotides are TGTGCCAGCAGTGCATCCCGGGAGGGGGCGCAGGGCTACACCTTC.

This clone has only a few counts. The V call is TRBV11-2, the J call TRBJ2-7; 7 bases map to TRBD2. The CDR3 consists of 15 residues. In germline, CDR1 is SGHAT, CDR2 FQNNGV. The junction had 12 bases not matched to a gene; V was cut back by 5 bases and J by 5 bases. The CDR3 sequence is CASSPAIAGFHEQYF. The CDR3 DNA reads as TGTGCCAGCAGCCCAGCAATAGCGGGTTTCCACGAGCAGTACTTC.

A few counts support this clone. CDR3 in amino acids: CASSSPAGGLFF. The CDR3 region has the DNA TGTGCCAGCAGTTCCCCGGCCGGGGGACTGTTTTTT. The J gene is TRBJ1-4, the V gene TRBV28, with D possibly matching TRBD1 (5 bases). The CDR3 extends over 12 amino acids. V lost 4 bases and J 13 bases, leaving 13 bases between the germline ends. In germline, CDR1 is MDHEN, CDR2 SYDVKM.

This clone was seen a handful of times. DNA of the CDR3: TGTGCCAGCAGTTACTCGTATCTAGTGAACACTGAAGCTTTCTTT. Translating gives CASSYSYLVNTEAFF. This rearrangement joins TRBV6-5 to TRBJ1-1, with D unclear. V was clipped by 0 bases and J by 0 bases, with 8 bases between them. The CDR3 consists of 15 residues. CDR1 MNHEY and CDR2 SVGAGI come from the germline V gene.